The 18 T cell receptor beta chains presented below share a single source sample, sequenced in a study of blood T cells in healthy people across ages. Primers used in a second PCR of roughly 6 to 12 cycles were a sample-barcoded 5' primer and a J-beta primer mix. TCRdb independently ran MiXCR on the 5' RACE reads; one entry per CDR3 protein. Among hundreds of thousands of distinct CDR3 sequences listed, 20% to 30% were seen once. These same data were also listed under a study on T cells of mothers and their children.

Sequenced sample: blood. These receptor sequences come from a boy younger than 18 in good health.

This rearrangement joins TRBV3-1 to TRBJ2-3, with 10 nucleotides matching TRBD1. The CDR3 runs to 15 residues. Per germline, CDR1 LGHDT and CDR2 YNNKEL (reference sequence). Trimming removed 3 bases from V and 4 bases from J; junction bases left unmatched: 4. In nucleotides, the CDR3 is TGTGCCAGCAGCCAGGGACAGGGGAAGGCAGATACGCAGTATTTT. It yields the protein CASSQGQGKADTQYF.

This clonotype was seen a handful of times. The CDR3 nucleotides are TGTGCCAGCAGGCGGATAGAGACCCAGTACTTC. Translation gives CASRRIETQYF. The chain recombines TRBV12-3 or TRBV12-4 with TRBJ2-5; no clear D. The germline V and J ends were trimmed by 6 bases and 4 bases, with 6 bases remaining between them. This CDR3 has 11 residues.

V usage is TRBV2 and J usage is TRBJ2-1; TRBD2 agrees at 8 bases. CDR3 size: 17 residues. From germline, CDR1 is SNHLY and CDR2 FYNNEI. Trimming at V came to 7 bases and at J to 8 bases, leaving 19 bases not matched to a gene. The CDR3 loop is CASTLRGGSDFGYEQFF. DNA for the CDR3: TGTGCCAGCACCTTACGCGGGGGGTCGGACTTTGGCTATGAGCAGTTCTTC.

The chain is built from TRBV5-1 and TRBJ2-7; no definite D call. The V end lost 3 bases, the J end lost 2 bases, and 15 bases lay between the germline ends. CDR1 and CDR2 from the germline V gene are SGHRS and YFSETQ. There are 15 residues in the CDR3. The CDR3 region is CASSSNHGVPYEQYF. In DNA, the CDR3 is TGCGCCAGCAGCTCAAACCACGGAGTTCCCTACGAGCAGTACTTC.

The chain recombines TRBV20-1 with TRBJ2-1; TRBD2 aligns across 9 bases. Germline V gives CDR1 DFQATT, CDR2 SNEGSKA (reference sequence). This CDR3 region has 14 residues. Losses at the gene ends were 4 bases for V and 7 bases for J; bases not matched to a gene: 8. CDR3 loop: CSATGREGTNEQFF. The CDR3, as DNA: TGCAGTGCTACAGGGCGGGAGGGTACTAATGAGCAGTTCTTC.

The V and J genes are TRBV6-6 and TRBJ2-7; D is ambiguous. CDR3 length: 14 residues. Germline V gene sequence: CDR1 MNHNY, CDR2 SVGAGI (reference sequence). Trimming removed 7 bases at V and 4 bases at J, with 17 bases between. Written as DNA, the CDR3 is TGTGCCAGCAACGTTGACACATGGCTTTACGAGCAGTACTTC. Protein sequence: CASNVDTWLYEQYF.

There are a few counts of this clonotype. The V gene is TRBV6-6, the J gene TRBJ1-2, with D possibly being TRBD1 (6 bases). The CDR3 loop spans 13 amino acids. Between the trimmed V and J ends, which lost 6 bases and 2 bases, there was a span of 10 bases. The germline V gene has CDR1 MNHNY and CDR2 SVGAGI (reference sequence). CDR3 protein: CASRTGQNYGYTF. CDR3 nucleotide sequence: TGTGCCAGCAGGACCGGACAGAACTATGGCTACACCTTC.

This chain connects TRBV3-1 to TRBJ2-1, with a possible D match to TRBD1 (6 bases). Germline loops: CDR1 LGHDT, CDR2 YNNKEL (reference sequence). With 1 base removed from V and 3 bases from J, the gap between germline ends came to 10 bases. The CDR3 runs to 15 residues. The CDR3 loop is CASSQGQAYYNEQFF. Here the CDR3 DNA reads TGTGCCAGCAGCCAAGGACAGGCCTACTACAATGAGCAGTTCTTC.

The CDR3 here is CASIEGTEAFF. The CDR3 DNA is TGCGCCAGCATTGAGGGCACTGAAGCTTTCTTT. The rearrangement joins TRBV5-1 to TRBJ1-1; D gene uncertain. The CDR3 spans 11 residues. Trimming shortened V by 6 bases and J by 4 bases, and 7 bases separated the two germline ends. Looked up from germline, CDR1 is SGHRS and CDR2 is YFSETQ.

The chain uses TRBV6-2 or TRBV6-3 and TRBJ2-1; 7 bases are a match to TRBD1. The V gene's germline CDR1 is MNHEY and CDR2 SVGEGT. V dropped 11 bases and J dropped 0; count of bases not matched to a gene: 4. The CDR3 has 13 residues. The CDR3 DNA follows: TGTGCCTTATCAGGGGGCTCCTACAATGAGCAGTTCTTC. Translating it yields CALSGGSYNEQFF.

In its sample, this clonotype was seen a few times. The genes are TRBV6-2 or TRBV6-3 and TRBJ2-3, with D perhaps assigned TRBD1 or TRBD2 (5 bases each). Germline V gene data show CDR1 as MNHEY and CDR2 as SVGEGT. The CDR3 is 15 residues long. Trimming pared 4 bases from V and 6 bases from J, leaving 17 bases between. The CDR3 DNA is TGTGCCAGCAGTTCAACGGGACCCCCGACCGATACGCAGTATTTT. Amino acids: CASSSTGPPTDTQYF.

This clonotype was counted only a few times. This rearrangement joins TRBV9 to TRBJ2-5, with TRBD1 matching 9 bases. The J call may be faulty, since TRBJ2-1 better matches the DNA end. Germline V lookup: CDR1 SGDLS, CDR2 YYNGEE. The CDR3 spans 15 residues. The DNA for the CDR3 is TGTGCCAGCAGCGTAGGGACAGGGGTGGGTAGCGGGCAGTTCTTC. Amino acid sequence: CASSVGTGVGSGQFF.

V and J are TRBV21-1 and TRBJ2-7; the DNA was not compared with TRBD2, the D call given in the table. TRBV21-1 is a listed pseudogene. The CDR3 length is 15 residues. The CDR3 DNA is TGTGCCAGCAGTGCCGGAAGGGACAGCTCCTACGAGCAGTACTTC. As protein: CASSAGRDSSYEQYF.

This clonotype came up a few times. CDR3 DNA sequence: TGCAGCGCCTACTCCAGGGCTGGGGAAAAACTGTTTTTT. Translating gives CSAYSRAGEKLFF. This sequence joins TRBV29-1 and TRBJ1-4, with a weak D call TRBD1 (5 bases). The CDR3 totals 13 residues. Between the trimmed V and J ends, which lost 7 bases and 8 bases, there was a span of 17 bases. The germline V gene has CDR1 SQVTM and CDR2 ANQGSEA.

This clonotype was seen a few times. V usage is TRBV20-1 and J usage is TRBJ2-3, with a possible D match to TRBD2 (5 bases). V dropped 6 bases and J dropped 7 bases, with 11 bases sitting between them. Germline V gene lookup returns CDR1 DFQATT and CDR2 SNEGSKA (reference sequence). This CDR3 region has 11 residues. The CDR3 is CSAAEGHTQYF. As DNA, the CDR3 is TGCAGTGCGGCCGAGGGTCATACGCAGTATTTT.

The chain uses TRBV2 and TRBJ2-7, with D possibly being TRBD1 (6 bases). Germline CDR1 and CDR2: SNHLY and FYNNEI. CDR3 length: 13 amino acids. V was pared by 5 bases and J by 6 bases, with 14 bases between. CDR3 in DNA: TGTGCCAGCAGTACAGGGAATCGGGTCGAGCAGTACTTC. It encodes CASSTGNRVEQYF.

This chain joins TRBV7-9 and TRBJ1-4; 7 positions match TRBD1. In germline, CDR1 is SEHNR, CDR2 FQNEAQ (reference sequence). The junction had 7 bases not matched to a gene; V was cut back by 5 bases and J by 4 bases. This CDR3 spans 15 amino acids. DNA of the CDR3: TGTGCCAGCAGCCCCACGGGACAGATTAATGAAAAACTGTTTTTT. Its translation: CASSPTGQINEKLFF.

The V gene is TRBV29-1, the J gene TRBJ1-1; perhaps TRBD1 as D (6 bases). Trimming pared 4 bases from V and 4 bases from J, leaving 16 bases between. The germline V gene has CDR1 SQVTM and CDR2 ANQGSEA. The CDR3 runs to 14 residues. The chain's CDR3 is CSVGATGQSTEAFF. CDR3 in DNA: TGCAGCGTTGGGGCCACAGGGCAGAGCACTGAAGCTTTCTTT.